This T cell receptor beta chain is drawn from a study of blood T cell repertoires in COVID-19. Study at large: Specimens from acute and convalescent COVID-19 originated in the United States, Italy and Spain. PBMCs, B-cell-depleted T cells, or T cells were the source of the cDNA or gDNA that made up the material.

As processed by the authors: Estimates of nucleated cell counts were drawn from the amplification of reference gene primers. This table comes from immunoSEQ multiplex PCR, and its TCRdb copy is limited to in-frame clones, with some not included. Clonal size and the V and J genes are those of that table, whereas D and trimming came from the DNA. The sample carries around 200,000 clones, around four fifths recorded once. Germline lookup yields CDR1 SGHDT and CDR2 YYEEEE. The ends lost 3 bases at V and 4 bases at J; junction bases unmatched: 5. The CDR3 length is 15 residues. Sequencing input: peripheral blood. This sequence joins TRBV5-6 and TRBJ1-2; 11 bases agree with TRBD1. This TCR was sampled from a man aged 50 or older with active or convalescent COVID-19. The CDR3 is CASSSGQGALYGYTF. CDR3 nucleotides: TGTGCCAGCAGCTCTGGACAGGGGGCGCTCTATGGCTACACCTTC.